This TCR beta chain emerged from a study of PD-L1 blockade in urothelial cancer. For the study at large: Treatment start was followed by blood analysis at 3 weeks (second dose) and again at 6 weeks. Blood samples had a median of roughly 140,000 T cells, roughly 83,000 unique TCRs, and clonality roughly 0.08.

Here immunoSEQ multiplex PCR was the method, and the copy in TCRdb shows in-frame clones only, minus some. The sample holds fewer than 50,000 clones; about 88% are singletons and the top ten take roughly 25%. Points on this clone: Antigen specificity is unknown.

Trimming at V came to 4 bases and at J to 3 bases, leaving 6 bases not matched to a gene. CDR3 length: 16 amino acids. From germline, CDR1 is SEHNR and CDR2 FQNEAQ (reference sequence). Time point noted: pretreatment peripheral blood. The study's findings and limits: At 3 weeks on treatment, tumor-associated clones expanded more with durable benefit.

V usage is TRBV7-9 and J usage is TRBJ2-3; 11 nucleotides agree with TRBD2. Sample: PBMCs, taken around atezolizumab (anti-PD-L1) treatment. This clonotype was obtained from a donor at least 40 years old with urothelial cancer. CDR3 region: CASSSITSGGTDTQYF. The CDR3 nucleotides are TGTGCCAGCAGCTCAATCACTAGCGGGGGAACAGATACGCAGTATTTT. The full variable domain, rest sourced from reference TRBV7-9 and TRBJ2-3, is DTGVSQNPRHKITKRGQNVTFRCDPISEHNRLYWYRQTLGQGPEFLTYFQNEAQLEKSRLLSDRFSAERPKGSFSTLEIQRTEQGDSAMYLCASSSITSGGTDTQYFGPGTRLTVL.